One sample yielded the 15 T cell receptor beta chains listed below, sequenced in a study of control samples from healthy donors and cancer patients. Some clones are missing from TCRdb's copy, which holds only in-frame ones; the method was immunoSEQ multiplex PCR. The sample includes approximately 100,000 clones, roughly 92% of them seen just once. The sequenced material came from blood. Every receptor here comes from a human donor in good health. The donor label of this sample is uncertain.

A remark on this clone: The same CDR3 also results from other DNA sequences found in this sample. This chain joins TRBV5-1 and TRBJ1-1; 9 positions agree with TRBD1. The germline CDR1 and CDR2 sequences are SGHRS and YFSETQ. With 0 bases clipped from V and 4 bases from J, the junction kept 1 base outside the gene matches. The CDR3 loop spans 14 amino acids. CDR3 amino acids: CASSLGQGGTEAFF. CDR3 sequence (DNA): TGCGCCAGCAGCTTGGGACAGGGGGGCACTGAAGCTTTCTTT.

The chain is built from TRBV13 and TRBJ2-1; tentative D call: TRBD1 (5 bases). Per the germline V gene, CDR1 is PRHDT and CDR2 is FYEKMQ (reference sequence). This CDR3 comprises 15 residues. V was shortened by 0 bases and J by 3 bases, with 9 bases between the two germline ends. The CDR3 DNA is TGTGCCAGCAGCTTAGGGGGCCAGGGCTACAATGAGCAGTTCTTC. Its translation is CASSLGGQGYNEQFF.

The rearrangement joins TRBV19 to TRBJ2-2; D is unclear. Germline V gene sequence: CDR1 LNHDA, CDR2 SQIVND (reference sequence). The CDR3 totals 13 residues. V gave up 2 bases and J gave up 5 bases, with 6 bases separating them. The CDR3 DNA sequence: TGTGCCAGTAGTATACCAGGTACCGGGGAGCTGTTTTTT. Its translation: CASSIPGTGELFF.

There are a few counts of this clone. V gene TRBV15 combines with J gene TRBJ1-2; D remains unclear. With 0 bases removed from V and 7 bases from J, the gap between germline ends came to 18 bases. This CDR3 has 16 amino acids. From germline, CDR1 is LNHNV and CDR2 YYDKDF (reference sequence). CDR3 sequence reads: CATSRDLGRPTTGYTF. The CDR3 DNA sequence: TGTGCCACCAGCAGAGATCTGGGTAGGCCGACCACTGGCTACACCTTC.

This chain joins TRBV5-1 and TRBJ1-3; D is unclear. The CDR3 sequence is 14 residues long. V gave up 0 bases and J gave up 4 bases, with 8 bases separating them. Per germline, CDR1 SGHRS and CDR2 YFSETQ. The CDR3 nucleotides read TGCGCCAGCAGCTTGGCCGGGCAAGGAAACACCATATATTTT. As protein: CASSLAGQGNTIYF.

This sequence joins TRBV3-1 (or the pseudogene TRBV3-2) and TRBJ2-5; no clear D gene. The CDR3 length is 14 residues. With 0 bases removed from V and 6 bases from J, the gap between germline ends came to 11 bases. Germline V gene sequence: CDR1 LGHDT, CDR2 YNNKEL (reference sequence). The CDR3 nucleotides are TGTGCCAGCAGCCAAGATCGGGTAGGGAAGACCCAGTACTTC. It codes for CASSQDRVGKTQYF.

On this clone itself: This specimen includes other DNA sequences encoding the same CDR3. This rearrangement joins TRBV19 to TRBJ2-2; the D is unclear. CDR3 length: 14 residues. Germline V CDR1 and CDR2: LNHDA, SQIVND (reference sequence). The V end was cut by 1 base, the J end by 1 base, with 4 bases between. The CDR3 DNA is TGTGCCAGTAGTATAGCTGGGAACACCGGGGAGCTGTTTTTT. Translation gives CASSIAGNTGELFF.

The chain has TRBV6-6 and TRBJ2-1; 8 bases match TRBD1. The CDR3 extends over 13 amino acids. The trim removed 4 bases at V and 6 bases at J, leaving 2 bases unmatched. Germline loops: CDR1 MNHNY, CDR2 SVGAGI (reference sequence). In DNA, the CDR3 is TGTGCCAGCAGTTTCGACAGGGGCAATGAGCAGTTCTTC. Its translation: CASSFDRGNEQFF.

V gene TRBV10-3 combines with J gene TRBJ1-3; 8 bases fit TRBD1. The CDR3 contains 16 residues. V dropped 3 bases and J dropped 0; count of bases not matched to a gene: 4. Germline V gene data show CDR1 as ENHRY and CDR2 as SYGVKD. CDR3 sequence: CAISDTTGGSGNTIYF. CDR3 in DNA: TGTGCCATCAGTGATACCACAGGGGGCTCTGGAAACACCATATATTTT.

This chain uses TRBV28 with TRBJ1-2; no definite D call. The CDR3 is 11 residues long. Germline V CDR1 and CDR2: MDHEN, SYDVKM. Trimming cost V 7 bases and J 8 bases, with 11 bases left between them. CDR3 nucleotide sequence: TGTGCCAGCACTAAGGGTCGGGGCTACACCTTC. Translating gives CASTKGRGYTF.

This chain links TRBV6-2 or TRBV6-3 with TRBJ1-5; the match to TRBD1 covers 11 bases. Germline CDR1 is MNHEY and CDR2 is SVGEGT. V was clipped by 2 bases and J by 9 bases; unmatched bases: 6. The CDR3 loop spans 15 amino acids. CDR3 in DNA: TGTGCCAGCAGTTACCGGGACAGGGGGACTGGGCCCCAGCATTTT. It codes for CASSYRDRGTGPQHF.

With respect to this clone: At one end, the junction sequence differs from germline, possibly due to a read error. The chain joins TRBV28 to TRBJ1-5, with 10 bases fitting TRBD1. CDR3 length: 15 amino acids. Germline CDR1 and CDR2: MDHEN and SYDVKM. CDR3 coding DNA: TGTGCCAGCAGTATAGAGACAGGGGGCAAACAGCCCCAGCATTTT. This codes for CASSIETGGKQPQHF.

CDR3 sequence reads: CASSVGGQFLSGNTIYF. CDR3 DNA: TGTGCCAGCAGCGTAGGGGGACAGTTCCTCTCTGGAAACACCATATATTTT. This sequence joins TRBV9 and TRBJ1-3; 7 bases fit TRBD1. Losses at the gene ends were 0 bases for V and 0 bases for J; bases not matched to a gene: 6. Germline V gives CDR1 SGDLS, CDR2 YYNGEE. CDR3 size: 17 residues.

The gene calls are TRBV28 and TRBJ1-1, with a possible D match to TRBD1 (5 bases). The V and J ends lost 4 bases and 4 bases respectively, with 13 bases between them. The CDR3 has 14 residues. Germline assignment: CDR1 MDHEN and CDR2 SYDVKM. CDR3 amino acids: CASSYQGPSTEAFF. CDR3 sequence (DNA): TGTGCCAGCAGTTATCAGGGCCCCTCCACTGAAGCTTTCTTT.

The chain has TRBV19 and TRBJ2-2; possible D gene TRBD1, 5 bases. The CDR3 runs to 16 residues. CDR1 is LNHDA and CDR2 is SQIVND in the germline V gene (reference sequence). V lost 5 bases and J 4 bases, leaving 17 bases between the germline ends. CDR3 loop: CASSPASDRTTGELFF. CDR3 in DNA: TGTGCCAGTAGTCCGGCCTCCGACAGAACCACCGGGGAGCTGTTTTTT.